What follows are 17 T cell receptor beta chains derived from one specimen sequenced in a study of blood T cell repertoires in COVID-19. Generated by immunoSEQ multiplex PCR, the TCRdb table keeps only in-frame clones and is missing some. Of approximately 190,000 clones detected, about 80% appear once; the ten largest clones hold around 15%. The sequencing input was peripheral blood. The receptors were sampled from a man aged 25 to 45 with active or convalescent COVID-19.

The V gene is TRBV29-1, the J gene TRBJ1-1; D uncertain. The germline gives CDR1 SQVTM, CDR2 ANQGSEA. The CDR3 is 14 residues long. V was cut by 2 bases and J by 5 bases, with 15 bases left in between. CDR3 residues: CSVELLLEETEAFF. The CDR3 nucleotides are TGCAGCGTTGAACTCCTTCTCGAGGAAACTGAAGCTTTCTTT.

This clone came up a few times. The chain is built from TRBV6-1 and TRBJ2-6, with TRBD1 matching over 9 bases. The V gene end was trimmed by 0 bases and the J gene end by 0 bases; junction bases not matched to a gene: 0. In germline, CDR1 is MNHNS, CDR2 SASEGT. This CDR3 spans 17 amino acids. CDR3 residues: CASSEADRGSGANVLTF. In nucleotides, the CDR3 is TGTGCCAGCAGTGAAGCGGACAGGGGCTCTGGGGCCAACGTCCTGACTTTC.

The V gene is TRBV11-3, the J gene TRBJ1-2, with D possibly being TRBD1 (5 bases). In germline, CDR1 is SGHNT, CDR2 YENEEA. The CDR3 contains 13 residues. V was cut by 4 bases and J by 5 bases, with 11 bases left in between. The CDR3 spells CASSSTGIYGYTF. Here the CDR3 DNA reads TGTGCCAGCAGCTCCACAGGAATATATGGCTACACCTTC.

The chain uses TRBV7-8 and TRBJ1-1; D is undetermined. CDR1 and CDR2 from the germline V gene are SGHVS and FQNEAQ. Trimming took 0 bases from V and 2 from J, leaving 13 bases between them. This CDR3 region has 16 residues. CDR3 DNA: TGTGCCAGCAGCTTAGCGCTTCCGGTGACTAACACTGAAGCTTTCTTT. It encodes CASSLALPVTNTEAFF. Full variable domain (outside the CDR3, taken from reference TRBV7-8 and TRBJ1-1): GAGVSQSPRYKVAKRGQDVALRCDPISGHVSLFWYQQALGQGPEFLTYFQNEAQLDKSGLPSDRFFAERPEGSVSTLKIQRTQQEDSAVYLCASSLALPVTNTEAFFGQGTRLTVV.

The chain is built from TRBV6-5 and TRBJ1-2; D gene unclear. Trimming cost V 6 bases and J 2 bases, with 7 bases left between them. The CDR3 totals 12 residues. Germline CDR1 is MNHEY and CDR2 is SVGAGI. The CDR3 is CASRSGNYGYTF. CDR3 in DNA: TGTGCCAGCAGGTCAGGAAACTATGGCTACACCTTC.

This clone was found once. The V gene is TRBV6-5, the J gene TRBJ2-7; the D gene is possibly TRBD1 (5 bases). V dropped 7 bases and J dropped 7 bases, with 14 bases sitting between them. Per germline, CDR1 MNHEY and CDR2 SVGAGI. The CDR3 loop spans 12 amino acids. CDR3 residues: CASIKGVGEQYV. DNA of the CDR3: TGTGCCAGCATTAAAGGGGTTGGAGAGCAGTACGTC.

The chain recombines TRBV5-4 with TRBJ2-5, with 10 bases that match TRBD1. Germline lookup yields CDR1 SGHNT and CDR2 YYREEE (reference sequence). V shed 5 bases and J 5 bases; nucleotides not matched to a gene: 9. The CDR3 extends over 15 amino acids. The CDR3 sequence: CASSYAGTGDETQYF. For the CDR3, the DNA is TGTGCCAGCAGTTATGCCGGGACAGGGGATGAGACCCAGTACTTC.

This chain joins TRBV7-9 and TRBJ1-1; TRBD1 is a possible D gene (5 bases). Looked up from germline, CDR1 is SEHNR and CDR2 is FQNEAQ (reference sequence). With 4 bases removed from V and 2 bases from J, the gap between germline ends came to 17 bases. The CDR3 has 16 residues. The CDR3 reads CASSSGPGGINTEAFF. DNA for the CDR3: TGTGCCAGCAGCTCAGGCCCTGGGGGGATCAACACTGAAGCTTTCTTT.

The chain joins TRBV6-5 to TRBJ2-7; 10 nucleotides align to TRBD2. V trimming: 6 bases; J trimming: 1 base; junction bases outside the gene matches: 6. Germline V lookup: CDR1 MNHEY, CDR2 SVGAGI. The CDR3 contains 15 residues. In DNA form, the CDR3 reads TGTGCCAGCAGATGGAAGCGGGAGGGATCCTACGAGCAGTACTTC. Protein: CASRWKREGSYEQYF.

The rearrangement joins TRBV5-6 to TRBJ1-1; 9 nucleotides match TRBD1. CDR1 is SGHDT and CDR2 is YYEEEE in the germline V gene. The length of the CDR3 is 18 residues. V was clipped by 0 bases and J by 1 base; unmatched bases: 10. CDR3 in DNA: TGTGCCAGCAGCTTGGGGACGGACAGGGGCCCGGGGAACACTGAAGCTTTCTTT. Its translation is CASSLGTDRGPGNTEAFF. The variable domain in full, completed from reference TRBV5-6 and TRBJ1-1, reads DAGVTQSPTHLIKTRGQQVTLRCSPKSGHDTVSWYQQALGQGPQFIFQYYEEEERQRGNFPDRFSGHQFPNYSSELNVNALLLGDSALYLCASSLGTDRGPGNTEAFFGQGTRLTVV.

This chain uses TRBV24-1 with TRBJ2-2, with TRBD2 identical over 11 bases. The ends lost 5 bases at V and 1 base at J; junction bases unmatched: 5. CDR3 size: 17 residues. CDR1 and CDR2 from the germline V gene are KGHDR and SFDVKD. Written as DNA, the CDR3 is TGTGCCACCAGTGCCGGGACTAGCGGTTGGAACACCGGGGAGCTGTTTTTT. Amino acids: CATSAGTSGWNTGELFF.

This clone has only one observation. The V gene is TRBV10-1, the J gene TRBJ2-3; TRBD2 aligns across 12 bases. The trim removed 2 bases at V and 6 bases at J, leaving 6 bases unmatched. Germline V gives CDR1 WNHNN, CDR2 SYGVQD (reference sequence). This CDR3 has 16 amino acids. CDR3 in DNA: TGCGCCAGCAGTGAGCCTAGCGGGGGGGCTGGGGATACGCAGTATTTT. Translation: CASSEPSGGAGDTQYF.

The genes are TRBV6-1 and TRBJ1-1, with 7 bases lining up with TRBD1. CDR3 length: 14 residues. V was clipped by 2 bases and J by 3 bases; unmatched bases: 3. From germline, CDR1 is MNHNS and CDR2 SASEGT. CDR3 protein: CASSERGRDTEAFF. The CDR3 nucleotides are TGTGCCAGCAGTGAAAGGGGGCGGGACACTGAAGCTTTCTTT.

This sequence joins TRBV27 and TRBJ1-1, with 7 bases that match TRBD1. Per the germline V gene, CDR1 is MNHEY and CDR2 is SMNVEV (reference sequence). The CDR3 extends over 14 amino acids. Trimming removed 5 bases from V and 7 bases from J; junction bases left unmatched: 10. CDR3 residues: CASSKGTESIEAFF. DNA for the CDR3: TGTGCCAGCAGTAAAGGGACAGAAAGTATTGAAGCTTTCTTT.

V usage is TRBV18 and J usage is TRBJ1-5, with no clear D. CDR1 is KGHSH and CDR2 is LQKENI in the germline V gene. Deletions cut 1 base from V and 6 bases from J, with 10 bases between. The CDR3 runs 14 residues. CDR3 amino acids: CASSPQGGGQPQHF. As DNA, the CDR3 is TGTGCCAGCTCACCACAGGGAGGCGGTCAGCCCCAGCATTTT. Using reference TRBV18 and TRBJ1-5 for the parts outside the CDR3, the full variable domain is NAGVMQNPRHLVRRRGQEARLRCSPMKGHSHVYWYRQLPEEGLKFMVYLQKENIIDESGMPKERFSAEFPKEGPSILRIQQVVRGDSAAYFCASSPQGGGQPQHFGDGTRLSIL.

The chain has TRBV10-1 and TRBJ1-6; 7 positions match TRBD1. V was clipped by 2 bases and J by 8 bases; unmatched bases: 6. The germline V gene has CDR1 WNHNN and CDR2 SYGVQD (reference sequence). CDR3 size: 15 residues. The CDR3 protein is CASSEETGFDSPLHF. CDR3 coding DNA: TGCGCCAGCAGTGAGGAGACAGGGTTTGATTCACCCCTCCACTTT.

This rearrangement joins TRBV19 to TRBJ1-1; TRBD1 might be the D (6 bases). The CDR3 extends over 15 amino acids. Germline V gene data show CDR1 as LNHDA and CDR2 as SQIVND (reference sequence). V lost 5 bases to trimming and J lost 0 bases, with 13 bases between them. CDR3 amino acids: CASSLAGTMNTEAFF. The CDR3 DNA reads as TGTGCCAGTAGTTTAGCCGGGACAATGAACACTGAAGCTTTCTTT.